Presented here are 10 T cell receptor beta chains from one specimen sequenced in a study of regulatory T cells in long-lasting Graves disease. This sample's time point: persistent/refractory GD, antithyroid drugs over 5 years with positive TRAb. PBMC-extracted RNA yielded the TCR library. To make TCR beta libraries, researchers used iRepertoire HTBI primers and Arm-PCR of CDR3 regions. MiXCR, applied by TCRdb to the multiplex PCR reads, yields one record per CDR3 protein. The sample gives 650,000 to 700,000 distinct CDR3 sequences, about 32% of which show up once; around 42% is in the top ten. The specimen comprised peripheral blood mononuclear cells (PBMCs), sampled when the disease was refractory, from a patient treated with antithyroid drugs. These receptors were collected from a female donor with Graves disease.

This clonotype was counted between two and nine times. The chain uses TRBV5-1 and TRBJ1-2; TRBD1 matches at 9 bases. J lost 8 bases, V lost 3 bases, and 14 bases had no gene match. Germline V gives CDR1 SGHRS, CDR2 YFSETQ. The CDR3 length is 16 residues. CDR3 sequence (DNA): TGCGCCAGCAGCTACTGGGGAACAGGGGGCGCAGGGGGCTACACCTTC. Translation gives CASSYWGTGGAGGYTF.

This chain links TRBV19 with TRBJ1-5, with 7 positions matching TRBD1. Germline-derived CDR1 and CDR2 are LNHDA and SQIVND (reference sequence). The CDR3 spans 14 residues. Unmatched junction bases numbered 9, after V lost 9 bases and J lost 4 bases. The CDR3 protein is CASNEGQPNQPQHF. CDR3 coding DNA: TGTGCCAGCAACGAGGGACAGCCAAATCAGCCCCAGCATTTT.

This chain joins TRBV7-9 and TRBJ1-4; D perhaps matches TRBD1 (6 bases). Trimming took off 5 bases at V and 8 bases at J, with 15 bases between the two ends. The CDR3 is made up of 14 amino acids. Germline values: CDR1 SEHNR, CDR2 FQNEAQ (reference sequence). This chain's CDR3 is CASSPRDTVEKLFF. The CDR3 DNA sequence: TGTGCCAGCAGCCCTAGGGACACGGTCGAAAAACTGTTTTTT.

This rearrangement joins TRBV9 to TRBJ1-3; D unresolved. The CDR3 covers 15 residues. The V and J ends lost 0 bases and 4 bases respectively, with 11 bases between them. Germline V gene lookup returns CDR1 SGDLS and CDR2 YYNGEE. The CDR3 reads CASSVGPVQGNTIYF. CDR3 nucleotides: TGTGCCAGCAGCGTAGGTCCCGTACAGGGAAACACCATATATTTT. Using reference TRBV9 and TRBJ1-3 for the parts outside the CDR3, the full variable domain is DSGVTQTPKHLITATGQRVTLRCSPRSGDLSVYWYQQSLDQGLQFLIQYYNGEERAKGNILERFSAQQFPDLHSELNLSSLELGDSALYFCASSVGPVQGNTIYFGEGSWLTVV.

In regard to this clonotype: The junction shows a germline mismatch at one end, possibly a read error. The V call is TRBV5-1, the J call TRBJ1-4; no definite D call. The CDR3 consists of 15 residues. Germline CDR1 SGHRS, CDR2 YFSETQ. The DNA for the CDR3 is TGCGCCGGCAGCCCAAGACAATCAACTAATGAAAAACTGTTTTTT. Its translation: CAGSPRQSTNEKLFF.

The chain links TRBV7-2 to TRBJ1-1, with TRBD1 matching 7 bases. Germline values: CDR1 SGHTA, CDR2 FQGNSA. The CDR3 is 13 residues long. V was clipped by 4 bases and J by 8 bases; unmatched bases: 7. CDR3 region: CASSSTGDREAFF. The CDR3 nucleotides are TGTGCCAGCAGCTCAACAGGGGATAGGGAAGCTTTCTTT.

This clonotype was seen more than once but under ten times. The chain uses TRBV10-3 and TRBJ2-5; D gene ambiguous. Trimming removed 5 bases at V and 1 base at J, with 8 bases between. This CDR3 spans 13 amino acids. Per the germline V gene, CDR1 is ENHRY and CDR2 is SYGVKD. The CDR3, as DNA: TGTGCCATCAGTTTAAGGGTCCAAGAGACCCAGTACTTC. This encodes CAISLRVQETQYF.

This clonotype was seen a handful of times. The chain is built from TRBV5-1 and TRBJ1-4; D gene unclear. V lost 0 bases and J lost 5, with 11 bases in between. The germline V gene encodes CDR1 SGHRS and CDR2 YFSETQ. The CDR3 consists of 15 residues. CDR3 sequence: CASSLDSGFNEKLFF. The CDR3 coding sequence is TGCGCCAGCAGCTTGGATTCCGGGTTCAATGAAAAACTGTTTTTT.

This clonotype was counted a few times. This rearrangement joins TRBV2 to TRBJ2-4; a weak D match, TRBD2 (5 bases). The CDR3 consists of 16 residues. V lost 5 bases, J lost 3 bases, and 17 bases lay in between. Germline lookup yields CDR1 SNHLY and CDR2 FYNNEI. The CDR3 DNA is TGTGCCAGCAGTCTAGTTAGGGAGTATGGCAAAAACATTCAGTACTTC. This gives the protein CASSLVREYGKNIQYF.

The sample holds a few counts of this clonotype. The V and J genes are TRBV2 and TRBJ1-2; perhaps TRBD1 as D (6 bases). Germline assignment: CDR1 SNHLY and CDR2 FYNNEI. Trimming shortened V by 9 bases and J by 6 bases, and 17 bases separated the two germline ends. The length of the CDR3 is 13 residues. Written as DNA, the CDR3 is TGTGCCAGAACGGACGTGAGGGGGGATGGCTACACCTTC. This sequence encodes CARTDVRGDGYTF.